This record looks at one TCR beta chain sequence and its context. This sample is part of a study of cytomegalovirus exposure and HLA in healthy donors. This CDR3 is built from 15 residues. Germline V gene lookup returns CDR1 SGHAT and CDR2 FQNNGV. V lost 4 bases and J 4 bases, leaving 13 bases between the germline ends. PCR amplification relied on 60 Vbeta primers (plus 13 Jbeta primers). Sequenced by immunoSEQ multiplex PCR; TCRdb stores in-frame clones only, minus some. The table records a few hundred thousand clones, around 80% of them present only once. The rearrangement joins TRBV11-2 to TRBJ2-2; D is undetermined. The source is a man in his forties or fifties in good health and CMV-seronegative. Sequencing input: PBMCs. CDR3 residues: CASSSQWASTGELFF. The CDR3 DNA reads as TGTGCCAGCAGCTCCCAATGGGCGAGCACCGGGGAGCTGTTTTTT.